Below are 18 T cell receptor beta chains sequenced from a single sample in a study of Graves' ophthalmopathy and Graves' hyperthyroidism. TCR beta CDR3 amplification used RNA transcripts. RT-PCR in the first round used HTBI primers; a second-round multiplex PCR followed. TCRdb reanalysed the multiplex PCR reads using MiXCR and keeps one entry per CDR3 protein. The profile shows 600,000 to 650,000 distinct CDR3 sequences, about 20% of them singletons. Sequencing was done on a sample of peripheral blood. The source of these receptors is a woman between 18 and 30 years old with stable Graves' hyperthyroidism. Some clones in this sample may be carry-over from other donors' samples.

This clonotype appeared many times. The CDR3 loop reads CASSPGQGAYEQYF. CDR3 nucleotides: TGTGCCAGCAGCCCCGGACAGGGGGCTTACGAGCAGTACTTC. The chain couples TRBV12-3 or TRBV12-4 to TRBJ2-7, with TRBD1 matching 11 bases. Trimming took 6 bases from V and 4 from J; bases not matched to a gene: 5. There are 14 residues in the CDR3.

Ten or more counts support this clonotype. This sequence joins TRBV12-3 or TRBV12-4 and TRBJ2-5, with 7 bases aligning to TRBD1. The CDR3 spans 13 residues. V was pared by 5 bases and J by 4 bases, with 4 bases of the junction left unmatched. The CDR3 loop reads CASSPGGSETQYF. CDR3 nucleotide sequence: TGTGCCAGCAGTCCAGGGGGATCAGAGACCCAGTACTTC.

In this sample, this clonotype turned up many times. This chain connects TRBV6-2 or TRBV6-3 to TRBJ2-5, with 11 positions matching TRBD2. V dropped 4 bases and J dropped 1; count of bases not matched to a gene: 2. Per germline, CDR1 MNHEY and CDR2 SVGEGT. CDR3 length: 15 residues. In DNA, the CDR3 is TGTGCCAGCAGTTTTGGACTAGCGGGCCAAGAGACCCAGTACTTC. Its translation: CASSFGLAGQETQYF.

This clonotype was seen at least ten times. The chain joins TRBV6-1 to TRBJ1-1; no clear D gene. V lost 6 bases, J lost 3 bases, and 5 bases lay in between. This CDR3 has 11 amino acids. The germline V gene has CDR1 MNHNS and CDR2 SASEGT. The DNA of the CDR3 is TGTGCCAGCAGAGTGGACACTGAAGCTTTCTTT. It specifies CASRVDTEAFF.

The chain carries TRBV12-3 or TRBV12-4 and TRBJ2-2; 9 bases align to TRBD2. The V segment lost 3 bases and the J segment 0 bases; nucleotides outside the gene matches: 5. The CDR3 is 17 amino acids. CDR3 bases: TGTGCCAGCAGTTTTCAACTAGCGGGTTCGAACACCGGGGAGCTGTTTTTT. Its protein product is CASSFQLAGSNTGELFF.

The chain employs TRBV9 and TRBJ1-6, with TRBD1 identical over 10 bases. The germline V gene has CDR1 SGDLS and CDR2 YYNGEE. This CDR3 comprises 16 residues. Losses at the gene ends were 3 bases for V and 7 bases for J; bases not matched to a gene: 7. Here the CDR3 reads CASSGPGTGVNSPLHF. In DNA form, the CDR3 reads TGTGCCAGCAGCGGACCCGGGACAGGGGTAAATTCACCCCTCCACTTT.

There are many counts of this clonotype. V gene TRBV28 combines with J gene TRBJ2-7, with D tentatively TRBD2 (5 bases). The CDR3 is made up of 14 amino acids. V lost 2 bases to trimming and J lost 6 bases, with 14 bases between them. The germline CDR1 and CDR2 sequences are MDHEN and SYDVKM. CDR3 region: CASSLILALGEQYF. CDR3 nucleotide sequence: TGTGCCAGCAGTTTAATCCTAGCTCTCGGCGAGCAGTACTTC.

In this sample, this clonotype turned up many times. The chain combines TRBV29-1 with TRBJ1-5, with TRBD1 identical over 8 bases. Germline CDR1 reads SQVTM; CDR2 reads ANQGSEA. The CDR3 contains 13 residues. V lost 6 bases and J lost 4; bases outside the gene matches: 5. The CDR3 reads CSVLGQANQPQHF. CDR3 bases: TGCAGCGTCCTGGGACAGGCTAATCAGCCCCAGCATTTT.

This chain uses TRBV30 with TRBJ1-1; D unresolved. V was clipped by 2 bases and J by 3 bases, with 10 bases between them. The germline CDR1 and CDR2 sequences are GTSNPN and SVGIG (reference sequence). This CDR3 has 13 amino acids. This chain's CDR3 is CAWSSPSDTEAFF. CDR3 in DNA: TGTGCCTGGAGTTCTCCGAGCGACACTGAAGCTTTCTTT.

This clonotype was seen many times. This sequence joins TRBV5-5 and TRBJ1-6; D not resolved. The germline CDR1 and CDR2 sequences are SGHKS and YYEKEE (reference sequence). This CDR3 is built from 18 residues. Trimming stripped 2 bases from V and 0 bases from J, with 15 bases between. The CDR3 is CASSFRPPWSSYNSPLHF. The CDR3 DNA sequence: TGTGCCAGCAGCTTCCGGCCCCCCTGGAGCTCCTATAATTCACCCCTCCACTTT.

This clonotype turned up a few times. The chain employs TRBV9 and TRBJ1-6; unclear D gene. Trimming shortened V by 0 bases and J by 0 bases, and 10 bases separated the two germline ends. Germline V gene lookup returns CDR1 SGDLS and CDR2 YYNGEE. The CDR3 has 17 amino acids. CDR3 residues: CASSVGPVSSYNSPLHF. Written as DNA, the CDR3 is TGTGCCAGCAGCGTAGGTCCGGTGAGCTCCTATAATTCACCCCTCCACTTT.

A few counts support this clonotype. This rearrangement joins TRBV4-2 to TRBJ1-2; tentative D call: TRBD1 (5 bases). Germline V gives CDR1 LGHNA, CDR2 YNFKEQ. V gave up 4 bases and J gave up 2 bases, with 17 bases separating them. The CDR3 totals 16 residues. The DNA of the CDR3 is TGTGCCAGCAGCCCACATGGGTCGACAGCCAACTATGGCTACACCTTC. Its translation is CASSPHGSTANYGYTF.

This clonotype came up many times. The chain recombines TRBV20-1 with TRBJ1-1; 9 nucleotides line up with TRBD1. J was trimmed by 6 bases and V by 5 bases; bases with no gene match: 7. The CDR3 covers 13 residues. The germline gives CDR1 DFQATT, CDR2 SNEGSKA (reference sequence). The CDR3 DNA follows: TGCAGTGCTGGGGACAGGGATATTTCTGAAGCTTTCTTT. This translates into CSAGDRDISEAFF.

V and J are TRBV4-1 and TRBJ1-5, with a tentative D call TRBD1 (6 bases). Trimming cost V 3 bases and J 5 bases, with 20 bases left between them. The CDR3 extends over 17 amino acids. Germline CDR1 MGHRA, CDR2 YSYEKL. CDR3: CASSQDPGRGADQPQHF. The CDR3 DNA reads TGCGCCAGCAGCCAGGATCCAGGTCGGGGGGCAGATCAGCCCCAGCATTTT.

The chain uses TRBV7-3 and TRBJ1-1; D unclear. Germline-derived CDR1 and CDR2 are SGHTA and FQGTGA. V was pared by 5 bases and J by 5 bases, with 12 bases between. This CDR3 region has 13 residues. The CDR3 DNA is TGTGCCAGCAGCGCGATTTTTGGGACTGAAGCTTTCTTT. This gives the protein CASSAIFGTEAFF.

In this sample, this clonotype turned up many times. The CDR3: CASSDGRALGGYTF. The CDR3 DNA sequence: TGCGCCAGCAGCGATGGACGGGCCTTGGGCGGCTACACCTTC. The chain uses TRBV5-1 and TRBJ1-2; no definite D call. Germline CDR1 and CDR2: SGHRS and YFSETQ. The CDR3 totals 14 residues. V was clipped by 4 bases and J by 8 bases, with 18 bases between them.

This clonotype was seen more than once but under ten times. This chain joins TRBV27 and TRBJ1-1; perhaps TRBD1 as D (5 bases). This CDR3 spans 15 amino acids. CDR1 and CDR2 from the germline V gene are MNHEY and SMNVEV (reference sequence). V lost 1 base, J lost 3 bases, and 12 bases lay in between. CDR3 sequence (DNA): TGTGCCAGCAGTTTATTTCTCGCAGGGCACACTGAAGCTTTCTTT. Translated, it gives CASSLFLAGHTEAFF.

The CDR3 DNA reads TGCAGCGTTGAAGGGACAAAATCTGAAGCTTTCTTT. Residues: CSVEGTKSEAFF. V is TRBV29-1 and J is TRBJ1-1; a possible D gene is TRBD1 (5 bases). Germline CDR1 and CDR2: SQVTM and ANQGSEA. V was trimmed by 1 base and J by 6 bases, leaving 9 bases between them. The CDR3 spans 12 residues. Supplemented by reference TRBV29-1 and TRBJ1-1, the full variable domain reads SAVISQKPSRDICQRGTSLTIQCQVDSQVTMMFWYRQQPGQSLTLIATANQGSEATYESGFVIDKFPISRPNLTFSTLTVSNMSPEDSSIYLCSVEGTKSEAFFGQGTRLTVV.